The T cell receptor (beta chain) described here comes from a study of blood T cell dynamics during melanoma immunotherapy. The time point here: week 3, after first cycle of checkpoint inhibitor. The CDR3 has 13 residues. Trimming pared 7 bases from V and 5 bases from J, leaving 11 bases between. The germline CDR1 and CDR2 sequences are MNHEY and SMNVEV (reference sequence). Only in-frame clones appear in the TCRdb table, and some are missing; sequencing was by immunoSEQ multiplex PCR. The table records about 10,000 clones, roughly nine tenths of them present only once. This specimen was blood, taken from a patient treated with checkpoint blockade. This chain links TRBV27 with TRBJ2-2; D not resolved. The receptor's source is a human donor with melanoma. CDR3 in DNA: TGTGCCAGCACCGCCGCATGGACCGGGGAGCTGTTTTTT. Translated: CASTAAWTGELFF.